This TCR beta chain came from a study of blood T cell repertoires in COVID-19. Turning to the study itself: Spain, Italy and the United States supplied samples that represented acute and convalescent COVID-19. The analysed material was cDNA or gDNA that came from T cells, B-cell-depleted T cells, or PBMCs.

Per the original data handling: Nucleated cell number was recorded as an estimate derived from reference gene primer amplification. Clones were sequenced by immunoSEQ multiplex PCR, and TCRdb holds only the in-frame ones, with some missing. That table furnishes V, J and clone size, whereas the DNA furnished D and trimming. The repertoire holds more than 110,000 clones, with roughly 91% as singletons. The germline CDR1 and CDR2 sequences are MNHEY and SVGEGT. This CDR3 region has 13 residues. The ends lost 7 bases at V and 4 bases at J; junction bases unmatched: 6. This clone was counted a single time.

Sequenced: peripheral blood. The rearrangement uses TRBV6-2 or TRBV6-3 and TRBJ1-2; TRBD1 matches 7 bases. The clonotype was recovered from a man between 60 and 70 years old with active or convalescent COVID-19. CDR3 protein: CASTPTGLYGYTF. In DNA, the CDR3 is TGTGCCAGCACCCCGACAGGGCTCTATGGCTACACCTTC.